The next 29 T cell receptor beta chains were all read from a single sample in a study of spatial heterogeneity in lung cancer. One entry per CDR3 protein results from TCRdb running MiXCR on the 5' RACE reads. Altogether 72,000 or so distinct CDR3 sequences are present, roughly 9% being singletons, with the ten largest covering under 2.5%. Time point given: blood at routine non-recurrence follow-up after resection. The sequencing used PBMCs, collected at follow-up. These receptors came from a female donor with early-stage non-small cell lung cancer.

This clonotype showed up many times. V gene TRBV27 combines with J gene TRBJ1-3; D not certain. Looked up from germline, CDR1 is MNHEY and CDR2 is SMNVEV (reference sequence). The CDR3 runs to 16 residues. V was trimmed by 0 bases and J by 1 base, leaving 10 bases between them. The CDR3 region is CASSLSPEVSGNTIYF. The CDR3 DNA reads as TGTGCCAGCAGTTTATCCCCAGAAGTTTCTGGAAACACCATATATTTT.

This clonotype appeared many times. This sequence joins TRBV30 and TRBJ1-6; tentatively, D is TRBD1 (5 bases). V lost 3 bases, J lost 14 bases, and 20 bases lay in between. The CDR3 covers 14 residues. Germline V lookup: CDR1 GTSNPN, CDR2 SVGIG (reference sequence). CDR3 DNA sequence: TGTGCCTGGAGCGAGGGACGAACGCCAGTCTCCCTCCACTTT. Translated, it gives CAWSEGRTPVSLHF.

Ten or more counts support this clonotype. The chain has TRBV29-1 and TRBJ2-7; 9 positions agree with TRBD1. Trimming removed 4 bases from V and 4 bases from J; junction bases left unmatched: 5. This CDR3 spans 13 amino acids. Germline values: CDR1 SQVTM, CDR2 ANQGSEA. The CDR3 coding sequence is TGCAGCGTTGTAAGGGGGACAGGGTACGAGCAGTACTTC. Translating it yields CSVVRGTGYEQYF.

The chain carries TRBV11-2 and TRBJ1-1; D possibly corresponds to TRBD1 (6 bases). V dropped 4 bases and J dropped 1 base, with 10 bases sitting between them. The CDR3 is 14 amino acids. Germline V lookup: CDR1 SGHAT, CDR2 FQNNGV. The CDR3 reads CASSSMTGNTEAFF. CDR3 nucleotide sequence: TGTGCCAGCAGCTCGATGACAGGGAACACTGAAGCTTTCTTT.

This rearrangement joins TRBV18 to TRBJ1-5; D is unclear. V lost 3 bases, J lost 0 bases, and 6 bases lay in between. Germline CDR1 is KGHSH and CDR2 is LQKENI. CDR3 size: 14 residues. The DNA for the CDR3 is TGTGCCAGCTCACCGGCTTATAGCAATCAGCCCCAGCATTTT. Translation: CASSPAYSNQPQHF.

A single count supports this clonotype. One base away lies a much larger clone, so this may be a sequencing read error. The V and J genes are TRBV15 and TRBJ2-3, with 10 bases that match TRBD2. The CDR3 length is 16 residues. Per germline, CDR1 LNHNV and CDR2 YYDKDF (reference sequence). CDR3 protein: CVTSRELAGTADTQYF. The CDR3 DNA reads TGTGTCACCAGCAGAGAACTAGCGGGAACGGCGGATACGCAGTATTTT.

This clonotype occurred a few times. V gene TRBV28 combines with J gene TRBJ1-6, with TRBD1 matching over 7 bases. Unmatched junction bases numbered 17, after V lost 11 bases and J lost 13 bases. The CDR3 totals 14 residues. Germline V CDR1 and CDR2: MDHEN, SYDVKM. CDR3 bases: TGTGCCGGAGCTCCGGGACAGATAACTCGGCCCCTCCACTTT. It translates to CAGAPGQITRPLHF.

The chain has TRBV20-1 and TRBJ1-5; unclear D gene. CDR3 length equals 13 residues. Germline V gene lookup returns CDR1 DFQATT and CDR2 SNEGSKA (reference sequence). V dropped 4 bases and J dropped 3 bases, with 10 bases sitting between them. The CDR3 DNA sequence: TGCAGTGCTAACCGGGAGCCCAATCAGCCCCAGCATTTT. It encodes CSANREPNQPQHF.

For this clonotype: This may arise from a read error, as a much more abundant clone is one base away. CDR3 protein: CSAQNADTQYF. CDR3 bases: TGCAGCGCCCAAAACGCAGATACGCAGTATTTT. The chain links TRBV29-1 to TRBJ2-3; D not resolved. V was clipped by 7 bases and J by 4 bases, with 9 bases between them. Germline CDR1 is SQVTM and CDR2 is ANQGSEA. CDR3 size: 11 residues.

This clonotype has a count of ten or more. A read error may produce the germline difference seen at one junction end. This rearrangement joins TRBV11-3 to TRBJ2-1, with TRBD1 matching 7 bases. Germline CDR1 and CDR2: SGHNT and YENEEA. The CDR3 extends over 16 amino acids. The CDR3 region has the DNA TGTGCCAGCAGCCTAGACGGACAGGTTTATAACAATGAGCAGTTCTTC. Residues: CASSLDGQVYNNEQFF.

In this sample, this clonotype is large. The rearrangement links TRBV2 to TRBJ2-1, with a tentative D call TRBD2 (5 bases). V was cut by 7 bases and J by 0 bases, with 10 bases left in between. The CDR3 sequence is 14 residues long. Germline CDR1 reads SNHLY; CDR2 reads FYNNEI. This CDR3 is CASTADSSYNEQFF. In DNA form, the CDR3 reads TGTGCCAGCACAGCGGATAGCTCCTACAATGAGCAGTTCTTC.

This clonotype came up many times. The chain has TRBV7-2 and TRBJ2-7, with a possible D match to TRBD2 (5 bases). The CDR3 runs 15 residues. Per the germline V gene, CDR1 is SGHTA and CDR2 is FQGNSA. Trimming took 4 bases from V and 2 from J, leaving 15 bases between them. The CDR3 DNA is TGTGCCAGCAGCTCTAGCTTTGGTACCGCCTACGAGCAGTACTTC. This translates into CASSSSFGTAYEQYF. Full variable domain (remainder filled in from reference TRBV7-2 and TRBJ2-7): GAGVSQSPSNKVTEKGKDVELRCDPISGHTALYWYRQSLGQGLEFLIYFQGNSAPDKSGLPSDRFSAERTGGSVSTLTIQRTQQEDSAVYLCASSSSFGTAYEQYFGPGTRLTVT.

V gene TRBV27 combines with J gene TRBJ1-5; 8 nucleotides align to TRBD1. CDR3 size: 13 residues. V dropped 8 bases and J dropped 4; count of bases not matched to a gene: 4. CDR1 is MNHEY, CDR2 SMNVEV, per germline (reference sequence). The DNA for the CDR3 is TGTGCCAGCTCTAACAGGGGGAATCAGCCCCAGCATTTT. Protein sequence: CASSNRGNQPQHF.

The V and J genes are TRBV5-1 and TRBJ1-4; a weak D match, TRBD1 (5 bases). This CDR3 region has 17 residues. Trimming took 2 bases from V and 2 from J, leaving 16 bases between them. Germline lookup yields CDR1 SGHRS and CDR2 YFSETQ. The CDR3 protein is CASSFDPSGTTNEKLFF. The DNA for the CDR3 is TGCGCCAGCAGCTTCGACCCTTCAGGGACGACTAATGAAAAACTGTTTTTT. Based on the CDR3 plus reference TRBV5-1 and TRBJ1-4, the full variable domain is KAGVTQTPRYLIKTRGQQVTLSCSPISGHRSVSWYQQTPGQGLQFLFEYFSETQRNKGNFPGRFSGRQFSNSRSEMNVSTLELGDSALYLCASSFDPSGTTNEKLFFGSGTQLSVL.

This clonotype was detected only a few times. The V and J genes are TRBV5-1 and TRBJ2-7; D uncertain. Germline V gene lookup returns CDR1 SGHRS and CDR2 YFSETQ. The length of the CDR3 is 16 residues. The germline V and J ends were trimmed by 0 bases and 2 bases, with 15 bases remaining between them. The chain's CDR3 is CASSLVLGYETYEQYF. For the CDR3, the DNA is TGCGCCAGCAGCTTGGTACTTGGGTATGAAACCTACGAGCAGTACTTC.

This clonotype was detected only a few times. Here the CDR3 reads CASSQTPPGQATSTDTQYF. DNA for the CDR3: TGTGCCAGCAGCCAAACCCCGCCGGGACAGGCGACTAGCACAGATACGCAGTATTTT. The genes are TRBV4-2 and TRBJ2-3, with 8 positions matching TRBD1. Per the germline V gene, CDR1 is LGHNA and CDR2 is YNFKEQ. V was clipped by 2 bases and J by 0 bases; unmatched bases: 13. This CDR3 is 19 amino acids long.

In its sample, this clonotype was seen many times. The chain employs TRBV10-1 and TRBJ2-1, with 12 nucleotides matching TRBD1. This CDR3 contains 16 residues. Germline V gene sequence: CDR1 WNHNN, CDR2 SYGVQD (reference sequence). Trimming cost V 4 bases and J 8 bases; bases outside gene matches: 9. Written as DNA, the CDR3 is TGCGCCAGCAGTGGGGGACAGGGGGCCGGCGGGTATGAGCAGTTCTTC. This encodes CASSGGQGAGGYEQFF.

This clonotype turned up a few times. The chain recombines TRBV7-2 with TRBJ1-1; D is uncertain. Trimming took off 3 bases at V and 1 base at J, with 9 bases between the two ends. This CDR3 has 14 residues. Germline V lookup: CDR1 SGHTA, CDR2 FQGNSA. The CDR3 nucleotides are TGTGCCAGCAGCTTCGCGGGGTCGAACACTGAAGCTTTCTTT. Its protein is CASSFAGSNTEAFF.

The sample holds many counts of this clonotype. The chain carries TRBV27 and TRBJ2-7; 7 nucleotides match TRBD1. Germline CDR1 reads MNHEY; CDR2 reads SMNVEV (reference sequence). The CDR3 is 14 residues long. V lost 5 bases to trimming and J lost 2 bases; unmatched junction nucleotides: 6. This chain's CDR3 is CASSMRQGTYEQYF. The CDR3 DNA reads as TGTGCCAGCAGTATGCGACAGGGCACCTACGAGCAGTACTTC.

Note on this clonotype: Mismatch with germline at one junction end may stem from a read error. The rearrangement links TRBV11-3 to TRBJ2-1; 9 bases align to TRBD2. CDR3 size: 17 residues. Germline-derived CDR1 and CDR2 are SGHNT and YENEEA. CDR3 in DNA: TGTGCCAGCAGCTTAGGGGAGCGGGAGGCTTCCTACAATGAGCAGTCCTTC. Its translation: CASSLGEREASYNEQSF.

This clonotype was detected ten times or more. This rearrangement joins TRBV5-1 to TRBJ2-2, with a weak D call TRBD2 (6 bases). The ends were cut back, 5 bases at V and 3 bases at J, with 11 bases in the middle. Germline CDR1 reads SGHRS; CDR2 reads YFSETQ. The CDR3 contains 14 residues. CDR3: CASRAGLYTGELFF. The CDR3 DNA reads TGCGCCAGCAGAGCGGGTCTGTACACCGGGGAGCTGTTTTTT.

This clonotype came up many times. The J gene is TRBJ2-5, the V gene TRBV25-1; TRBD2 agrees at 7 bases. The germline V gene encodes CDR1 MGHDK and CDR2 SYGVNS. J lost 5 bases, V lost 5 bases, and 20 bases had no gene match. The CDR3 runs 18 residues. In DNA form, the CDR3 reads TGTGCCAGCAGTCCCAATTGGGGGAGGGCCGAGACTGGGGAGACCCAGTACTTC. This codes for CASSPNWGRAETGETQYF.

This clonotype was detected many times. The gene calls are TRBV20-1 and TRBJ2-1, with D unclear. The CDR3 contains 13 residues. V was clipped by 4 bases and J by 2 bases, with 9 bases between them. Germline V gene sequence: CDR1 DFQATT, CDR2 SNEGSKA (reference sequence). CDR3 DNA: TGCAGTGCTAAGGGTCTCACCTACAATGAGCAGTTCTTC. Encoded protein: CSAKGLTYNEQFF.

This clonotype was found a few times. V usage is TRBV19 and J usage is TRBJ1-1; D is uncertain. The CDR3 is made up of 13 amino acids. Per the germline V gene, CDR1 is LNHDA and CDR2 is SQIVND (reference sequence). The V and J ends lost 3 bases and 5 bases respectively, with 10 bases between them. This CDR3 is CASSMKGLTEAFF. The CDR3 DNA follows: TGTGCCAGTAGTATGAAGGGTTTAACTGAAGCTTTCTTT.

There are a few counts of this clonotype. The V gene is TRBV5-1, the J gene TRBJ2-1; a possible D gene is TRBD2 (6 bases). This CDR3 has 13 residues. Per the germline V gene, CDR1 is SGHRS and CDR2 is YFSETQ. V lost 3 bases and J 6 bases, leaving 10 bases between the germline ends. CDR3 sequence (DNA): TGCGCCAGCAGCTCTGTTAGCGGCAATGAGCAGTTCTTC. Protein sequence: CASSSVSGNEQFF.

On this clonotype: At one boundary the junction diverges from the germline segment, which might be a read error. The chain uses TRBV19 and TRBJ2-1, with 7 nucleotides matching TRBD1. Germline lookup yields CDR1 LNHDA and CDR2 SQIVND (reference sequence). The CDR3 sequence is 15 residues long. The CDR3 sequence: CACRKQGLYCNEQFF. The DNA of the CDR3 is TGTGCCTGTAGGAAACAGGGGCTCTATTGCAATGAGCAGTTCTTC. The variable domain in full, completed from reference TRBV19 and TRBJ2-1, reads DGGITQSPKYLFRKEGQNVTLSCEQNLNHDAMYWYRQDPGQGLRLIYYSQIVNDFQKGDIAEGYSVSREKKESFPLTVTSAQKNPTAFYLCACRKQGLYCNEQFFGPGTRLTVL.

This sequence joins TRBV11-2 and TRBJ2-1; D remains ambiguous. The germline CDR1 and CDR2 sequences are SGHAT and FQNNGV. The CDR3 runs 15 residues. With 1 base removed from V and 1 base from J, the gap between germline ends came to 8 bases. The CDR3 region has the DNA TGTGCCAGCAGCTTAGCAGAGATTTCCTACAATGAGCAGTTCTTC. Its translation is CASSLAEISYNEQFF. Variable domain in full (rest from reference TRBV11-2 and TRBJ2-1): EAGVAQSPRYKIIEKRQSVAFWCNPISGHATLYWYQQILGQGPKLLIQFQNNGVVDDSQLPKDRFSAERLKGVDSTLKIQPAKLEDSAVYLCASSLAEISYNEQFFGPGTRLTVL.

The chain joins TRBV20-1 to TRBJ1-1, with 11 bases aligning to TRBD1. There are 16 residues in the CDR3. The junction had 4 bases not matched to a gene; V was cut back by 0 bases and J by 1 base. Germline CDR1 reads DFQATT; CDR2 reads SNEGSKA (reference sequence). CDR3: CSAREWTGGSNTEAFF. DNA of the CDR3: TGCAGTGCTAGAGAGTGGACAGGGGGCTCGAACACTGAAGCTTTCTTT.

This clonotype was detected many times. The J gene is TRBJ2-2, the V gene TRBV3-1; D may correspond to TRBD1 or TRBD2 (5 bases each). Trimming pared 1 base from V and 3 bases from J, leaving 12 bases between. The CDR3 runs 16 residues. In germline, CDR1 is LGHDT, CDR2 YNNKEL (reference sequence). The CDR3 protein is CASSQGGLAYTGELFF. CDR3 DNA: TGTGCCAGCAGCCAAGGGGGCCTAGCTTACACCGGGGAGCTGTTTTTT.